This T cell receptor beta chain was sequenced for a study of human T cells and chemical hapten exposure. Time point defined: patch test 1, 2 weeks after DPC sensitization. Sample treatment: therapeutic diphenylcyclopropenone sensitization with weekly scalp DPC. This clonotype has just a few counts. What it recognizes is unknown. General study points: There was a positive correlation between PT1 expanded TCR counts and patch test score.

Study processing details: Samples contained a median of approximately 100,000 TCRs, with a range of 23,224 to 690,600. TCRdb ran MiXCR on the RACE reads and lists one entry per CDR3 protein. It is TCRdb's table, rather than the study itself, that gives the V and J calls and clone size. The sample comprises under 200,000 distinct CDR3 sequences, 14% of which are singletons, and 1.5% to 2% rests with the top ten. V lost 5 bases, J lost 8 bases, and 16 bases lay in between. The CDR3 runs to 13 residues. Germline V gene lookup returns CDR1 SQVTM and CDR2 ANQGSEA. V and J are TRBV29-1 and TRBJ2-1, with D possibly being TRBD1 (5 bases). Sequences were derived from whole blood, sampled in connection with sensitization to the hapten diphenylcyclopropenone (DPC). This TCR was recovered from a woman in her 30s with alopecia areata. Some clones in this sample may be carry-over from other donors' samples. For the CDR3, the DNA is TGCAGCGTTAAGAGGCAGGGTTTCGATGAGCAGTTCTTC. Amino acids: CSVKRQGFDEQFF.